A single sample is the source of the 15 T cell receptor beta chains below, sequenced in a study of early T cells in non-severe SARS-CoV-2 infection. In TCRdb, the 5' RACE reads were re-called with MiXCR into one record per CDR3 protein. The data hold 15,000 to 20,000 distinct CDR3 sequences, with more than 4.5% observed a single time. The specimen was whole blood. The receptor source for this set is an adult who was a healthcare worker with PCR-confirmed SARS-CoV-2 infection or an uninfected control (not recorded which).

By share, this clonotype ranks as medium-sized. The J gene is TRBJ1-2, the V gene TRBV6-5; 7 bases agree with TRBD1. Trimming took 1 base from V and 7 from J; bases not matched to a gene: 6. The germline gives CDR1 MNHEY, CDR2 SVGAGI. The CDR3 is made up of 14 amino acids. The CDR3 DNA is TGTGCCAGCAGTTACTGGACAGGCCAGGGTGGCTACACCTTC. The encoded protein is CASSYWTGQGGYTF.

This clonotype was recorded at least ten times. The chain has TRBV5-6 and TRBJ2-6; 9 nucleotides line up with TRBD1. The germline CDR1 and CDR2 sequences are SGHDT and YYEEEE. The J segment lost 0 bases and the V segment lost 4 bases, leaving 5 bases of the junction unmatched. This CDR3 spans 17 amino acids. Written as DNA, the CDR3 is TGTGCCAGCAGCCCCGGGACAGGGATCTCTGGGGCCAACGTCCTGACTTTC. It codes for CASSPGTGISGANVLTF.

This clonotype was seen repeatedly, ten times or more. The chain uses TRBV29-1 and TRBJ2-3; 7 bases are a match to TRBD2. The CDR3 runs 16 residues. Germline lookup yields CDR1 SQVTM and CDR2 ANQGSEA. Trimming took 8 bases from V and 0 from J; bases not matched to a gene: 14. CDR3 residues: CSPKGLAATSTDTQYF. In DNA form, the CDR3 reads TGCAGCCCTAAGGGGCTAGCGGCAACTAGCACAGATACGCAGTATTTT.

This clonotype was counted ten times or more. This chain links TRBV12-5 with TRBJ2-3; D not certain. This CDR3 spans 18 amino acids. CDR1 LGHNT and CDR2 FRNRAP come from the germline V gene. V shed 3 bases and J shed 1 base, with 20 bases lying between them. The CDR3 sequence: CASGLSFSTVPGTDTQYF. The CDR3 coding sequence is TGTGCTAGTGGTTTAAGTTTTAGTACAGTCCCTGGCACAGATACGCAGTATTTT.

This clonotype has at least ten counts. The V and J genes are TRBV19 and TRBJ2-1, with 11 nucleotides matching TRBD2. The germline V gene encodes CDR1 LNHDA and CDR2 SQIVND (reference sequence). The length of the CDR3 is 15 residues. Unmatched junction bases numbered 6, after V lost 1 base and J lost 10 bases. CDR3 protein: CASSIGGLAATEQFF. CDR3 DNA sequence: TGTGCCAGTAGTATAGGGGGACTAGCGGCCACCGAGCAGTTCTTC.

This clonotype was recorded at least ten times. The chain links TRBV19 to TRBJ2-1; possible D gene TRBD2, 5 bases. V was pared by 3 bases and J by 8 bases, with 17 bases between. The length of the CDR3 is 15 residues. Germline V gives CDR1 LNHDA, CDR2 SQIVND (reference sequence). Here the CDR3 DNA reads TGTGCCAGTAGTATGAGCGGACCGCCTTTAGATGAGCAGTTCTTC. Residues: CASSMSGPPLDEQFF.

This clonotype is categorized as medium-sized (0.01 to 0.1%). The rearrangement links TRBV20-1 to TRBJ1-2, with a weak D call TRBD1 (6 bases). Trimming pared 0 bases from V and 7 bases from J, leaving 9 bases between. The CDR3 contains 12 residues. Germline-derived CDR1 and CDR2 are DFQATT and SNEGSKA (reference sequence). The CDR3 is CSARDQGGGYTF. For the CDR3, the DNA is TGCAGTGCTAGAGATCAAGGGGGTGGCTACACCTTC.

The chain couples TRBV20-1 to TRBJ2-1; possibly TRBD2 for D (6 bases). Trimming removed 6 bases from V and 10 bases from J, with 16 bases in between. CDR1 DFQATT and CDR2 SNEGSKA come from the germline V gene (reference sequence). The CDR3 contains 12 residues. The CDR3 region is CSATGAGREQFF. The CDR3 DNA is TGCAGTGCAACCGGGGCGGGACGCGAGCAGTTCTTC.

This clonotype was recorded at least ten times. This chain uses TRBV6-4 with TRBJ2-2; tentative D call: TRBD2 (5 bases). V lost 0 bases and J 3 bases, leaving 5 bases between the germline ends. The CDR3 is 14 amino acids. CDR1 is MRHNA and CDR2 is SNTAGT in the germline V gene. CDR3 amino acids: CASSDSRDTGELFF. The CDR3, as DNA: TGTGCCAGCAGTGACTCGCGGGACACCGGGGAGCTGTTTTTT.

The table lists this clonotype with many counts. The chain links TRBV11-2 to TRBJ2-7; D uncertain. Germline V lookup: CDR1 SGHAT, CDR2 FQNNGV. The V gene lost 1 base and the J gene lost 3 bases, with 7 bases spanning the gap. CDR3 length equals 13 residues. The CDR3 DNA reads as TGTGCCAGCAGCTTAGGGGCGAGCTACGAGCAGTACTTC. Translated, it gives CASSLGASYEQYF. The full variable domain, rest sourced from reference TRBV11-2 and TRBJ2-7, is EAGVAQSPRYKIIEKRQSVAFWCNPISGHATLYWYQQILGQGPKLLIQFQNNGVVDDSQLPKDRFSAERLKGVDSTLKIQPAKLEDSAVYLCASSLGASYEQYFGPGTRLTVT.

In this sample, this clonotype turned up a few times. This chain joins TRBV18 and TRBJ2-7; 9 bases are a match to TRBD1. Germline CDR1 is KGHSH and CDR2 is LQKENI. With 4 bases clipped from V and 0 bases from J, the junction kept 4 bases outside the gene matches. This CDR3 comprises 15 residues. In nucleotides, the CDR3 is TGTGCCAGCTCACGCGGACAGGGGAGCTCCTACGAGCAGTACGTC. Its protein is CASSRGQGSSYEQYV.

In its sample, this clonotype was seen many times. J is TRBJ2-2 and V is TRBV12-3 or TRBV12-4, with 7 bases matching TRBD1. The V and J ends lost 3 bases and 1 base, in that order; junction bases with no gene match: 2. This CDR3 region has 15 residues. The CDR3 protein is CASSFRQGNTGELFF. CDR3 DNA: TGTGCCAGCAGTTTTCGACAGGGGAACACCGGGGAGCTGTTTTTT.

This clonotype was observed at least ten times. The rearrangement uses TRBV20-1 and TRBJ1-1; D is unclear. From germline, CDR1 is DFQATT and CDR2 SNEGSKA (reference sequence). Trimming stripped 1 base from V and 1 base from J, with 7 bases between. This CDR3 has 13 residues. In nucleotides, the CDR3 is TGCAGTGCTAGAGGGCAGCCGAACACTGAAGCTTTCTTT. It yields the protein CSARGQPNTEAFF.

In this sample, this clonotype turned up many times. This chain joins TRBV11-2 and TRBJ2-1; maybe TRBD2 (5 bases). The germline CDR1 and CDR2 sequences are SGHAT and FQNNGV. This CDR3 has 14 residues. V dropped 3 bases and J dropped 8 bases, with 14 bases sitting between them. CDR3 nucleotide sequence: TGTGCCAGCAGCTTCGTGGCGGTGGAGGATGAGCAGTTCTTC. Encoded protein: CASSFVAVEDEQFF.

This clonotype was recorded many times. DNA for the CDR3: TGTGCCAGCAGTATTGGACAGTCGGACTCTGGGGCCAACGTCCTGACTTTC. Protein product: CASSIGQSDSGANVLTF. J is TRBJ2-6 and V is TRBV12-3 or TRBV12-4, with D perhaps TRBD1 (6 bases). CDR3 length: 17 amino acids. V lost 5 bases and J lost 0, with 14 bases in between.